The entry below gives a single T cell receptor beta chain sequence along with its context. Its antigen is not identified. CDR3 length: 14 residues. J was trimmed by 0 bases and V by 5 bases; bases with no gene match: 3. Germline CDR1 and CDR2: MNHNS and SASEGT. Method: immunoSEQ multiplex PCR; TCRdb's copy keeps in-frame clones and lacks some. Of around 40,000 clones listed, about nine tenths are singletons. This record comes from a study of resident and recirculating memory T cells in vitiligo. At the level of the study: Shave-biopsy epidermis from lesional and nonlesional skin was sequenced alongside PBMCs.

Study results and limitations: No single dominant TCR clone appeared; lesion clonality varied.

The sequenced sample consisted of blood. This clonotype was sampled from a male donor with vitiligo. The rearrangement links TRBV6-1 to TRBJ2-5, with TRBD2 identical over 7 bases. This CDR3 is CASSPLADQETQYF. The CDR3 DNA sequence: TGTGCCAGCAGTCCCCTAGCGGACCAAGAGACCCAGTACTTC.